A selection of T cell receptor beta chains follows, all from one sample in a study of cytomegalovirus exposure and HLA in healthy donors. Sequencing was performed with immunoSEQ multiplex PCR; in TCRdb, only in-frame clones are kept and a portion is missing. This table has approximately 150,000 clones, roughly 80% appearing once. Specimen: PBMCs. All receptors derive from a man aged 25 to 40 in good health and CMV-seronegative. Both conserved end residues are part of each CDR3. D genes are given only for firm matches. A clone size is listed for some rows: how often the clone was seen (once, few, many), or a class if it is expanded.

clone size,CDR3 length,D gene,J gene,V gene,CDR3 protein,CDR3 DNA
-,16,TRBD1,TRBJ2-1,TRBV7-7,CASSPHPGQGGNEQFF,TGTGCCAGCAGCCCGCACCCGGGACAGGGGGGCAATGAGCAGTTCTTC
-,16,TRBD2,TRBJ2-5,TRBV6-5,CASSYGWTSRQETQYF,TGTGCCAGCAGTTACGGATGGACTAGCAGGCAAGAGACCCAGTACTTC
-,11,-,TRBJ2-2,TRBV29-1,CSVFQTGELFF,TGCAGCGTTTTTCAGACCGGGGAGCTGTTTTTT
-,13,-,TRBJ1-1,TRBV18,CASSPPGSGEAFF,TGTGCCAGCTCTCCTCCGGGGTCGGGTGAAGCTTTCTTT
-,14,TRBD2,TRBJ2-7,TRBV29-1,CSAGGGLADHEQYF,TGCAGCGCGGGCGGGGGACTAGCGGACCACGAGCAGTACTTC
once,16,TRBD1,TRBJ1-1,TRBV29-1,CSVPIRTGPMNTEAFF,TGCAGCGTTCCCATTAGGACAGGACCCATGAACACTGAAGCTTTCTTT
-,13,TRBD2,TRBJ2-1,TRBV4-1,CARKGLIHNEQFF,TGCGCCAGGAAGGGACTAATACACAATGAGCAGTTCTTC
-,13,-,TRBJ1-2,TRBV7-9,CASSPAGDYGYTF,TGTGCCAGCAGCCCCGCAGGGGACTATGGCTACACCTTC
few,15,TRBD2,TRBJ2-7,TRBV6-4,CASSEGSGSSYEQYF,TGTGCCAGCAGTGAAGGTAGCGGGAGCTCCTACGAGCAGTACTTC
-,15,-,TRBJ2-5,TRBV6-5,CASSPWGGAQETQYF,TGTGCCAGCAGCCCTTGGGGGGGGGCTCAAGAGACCCAGTACTTC
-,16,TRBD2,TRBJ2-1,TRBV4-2,CASSQARLAGHVGQFF,TGTGCCAGCAGCCAAGCGAGGCTAGCGGGCCACGTGGGGCAGTTCTTC
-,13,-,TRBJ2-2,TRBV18,CAGSFANTGELFF,TGTGCAGGGAGTTTTGCGAACACCGGGGAGCTGTTTTTT
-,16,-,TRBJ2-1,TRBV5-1,CASSLANPSSYNEQFF,TGCGCCAGCAGCTTGGCTAACCCGAGCTCCTACAATGAGCAGTTCTTC
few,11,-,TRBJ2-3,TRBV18,CASSPRDTQYF,TGTGCCAGCTCACCTAGAGATACGCAGTATTTT
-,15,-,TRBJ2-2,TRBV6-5,CASKMGDKSTGELFF,TGTGCCAGCAAAATGGGGGACAAGTCAACCGGGGAGCTGTTTTTT
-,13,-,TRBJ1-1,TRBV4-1,CASSQGAPTEAFF,TGCGCCAGCAGCCAAGGGGCCCCCACTGAAGCTTTCTTT
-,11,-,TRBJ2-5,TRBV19,CATGVGETQYF,TGTGCCACCGGGGTGGGAGAGACCCAGTACTTC
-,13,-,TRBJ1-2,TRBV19,CASSPRDYYGYTF,TGTGCCAGTAGTCCCCGGGACTACTATGGCTACACCTTC
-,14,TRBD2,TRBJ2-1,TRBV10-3,CAIRQRDGYNEQFF,TGTGCCATCAGGCAGCGGGATGGCTACAATGAGCAGTTCTTC
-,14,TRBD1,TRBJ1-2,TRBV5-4,CASSADRGLIGYTF,TGTGCCAGCAGCGCGGACAGGGGGCTCATTGGCTACACCTTC
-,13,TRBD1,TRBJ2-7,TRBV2,CASKGQLTYEQYF,TGTGCCAGCAAGGGACAGCTAACCTACGAGCAGTACTTC
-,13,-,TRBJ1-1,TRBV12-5,CASGPSSVSEAFF,TGTGCTAGTGGCCCTTCCTCAGTCTCTGAAGCTTTCTTT
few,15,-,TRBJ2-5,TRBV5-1,CASSLGGIGEETQYF,TGCGCCAGCAGCTTGGGAGGTATTGGGGAGGAGACCCAGTACTTC
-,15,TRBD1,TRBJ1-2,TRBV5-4,CASSLWTGPNYGYTF,TGTGCCAGCAGCTTGTGGACAGGGCCAAACTATGGCTACACCTTC
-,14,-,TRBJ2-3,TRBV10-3,CAISSPTVTDTQYF,TGTGCCATCAGTTCCCCGACTGTCACGGATACGCAGTATTTT
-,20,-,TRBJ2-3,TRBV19,CASSIVGGRTASGFTDTQYF,TGTGCCAGTAGTATAGTTGGGGGGCGGACGGCTAGCGGCTTCACAGATACGCAGTATTTT
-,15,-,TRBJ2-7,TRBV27,CASSLAGNAVYEQYF,TGTGCCAGCAGTTTAGCAGGGAACGCGGTCTACGAGCAGTACTTC
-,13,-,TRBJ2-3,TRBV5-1,CASSQGMSDTQYF,TGCGCCAGCAGCCAGGGAATGTCAGATACGCAGTATTTT
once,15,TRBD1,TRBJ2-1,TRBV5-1,CASSQQGGNYNEQFF,TGCGCCAGCAGCCAACAGGGGGGAAACTACAATGAGCAGTTCTTC
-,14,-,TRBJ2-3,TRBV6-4,CASSDYGRIDTQYF,TGTGCCAGCAGTGACTACGGCAGGATTGATACGCAGTATTTT
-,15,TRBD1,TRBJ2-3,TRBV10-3,CAISGDRTSLLTQYF,TGTGCCATCAGTGGGGACAGGACTTCTCTTCTTACGCAGTATTTT
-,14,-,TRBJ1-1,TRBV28,CASGGSGVNTEAFF,TGTGCCAGCGGTGGTTCCGGAGTTAACACTGAAGCTTTCTTT
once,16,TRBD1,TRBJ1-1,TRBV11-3,CASCPGGLTRGTEAFF,TGTGCCAGCTGCCCGGGGGGGCTCACCAGGGGGACTGAAGCTTTCTTT
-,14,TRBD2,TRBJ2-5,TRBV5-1,CASSFPSGDETQYF,TGCGCCAGCAGCTTCCCTAGCGGGGATGAGACCCAGTACTTC
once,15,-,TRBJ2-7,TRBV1,CTSSQGVAGSGEQYF,TGCACCAGCAGCCAGGGTGTGGCAGGGTCTGGCGAGCAGTACTTC
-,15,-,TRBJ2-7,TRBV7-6,CASSLAYGGFNEQYF,TGTGCCAGCAGCTTAGCGTATGGCGGGTTTAACGAGCAGTACTTC
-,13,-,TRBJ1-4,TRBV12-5,CASGIDSNEKLFF,TGTGCTAGTGGTATCGACAGTAATGAAAAACTGTTTTTT
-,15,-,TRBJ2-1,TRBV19,CASRQDRSSYNEQFF,TGTGCCAGTCGCCAAGACAGGAGCTCCTACAATGAGCAGTTCTTC
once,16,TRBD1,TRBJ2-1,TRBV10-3,CAISERVTGAYNEQFF,TGTGCCATCAGTGAGCGAGTGACAGGGGCATACAATGAGCAGTTCTTC
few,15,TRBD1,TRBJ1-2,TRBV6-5,CASSYSGTGKGGYTF,TGTGCCAGCAGTTACTCTGGGACAGGGAAGGGGGGCTACACCTTC
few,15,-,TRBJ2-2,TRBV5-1,CASSFGLGNTGELFF,TGCGCCAGCAGCTTTGGACTGGGCAACACCGGGGAGCTGTTTTTT
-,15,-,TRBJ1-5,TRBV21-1,CASSKDKRIQSPQHF,TGTGCCAGCAGCAAAGACAAGAGGATTCAATCACCCCAGCATTTT
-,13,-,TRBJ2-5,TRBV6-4,CASSQGPGETQYF,TGTGCCAGCAGTCAGGGGCCTGGGGAGACCCAGTACTTC
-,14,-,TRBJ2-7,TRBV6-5,CASLSPGNSYEQYF,TGTGCCAGCCTTTCGCCGGGGAACTCCTACGAGCAGTACTTC
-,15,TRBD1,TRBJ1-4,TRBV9,CASSVRTGAGEKLFF,TGTGCCAGCAGCGTTCGGACAGGGGCTGGTGAAAAACTGTTTTTT
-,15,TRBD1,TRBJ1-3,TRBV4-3,CASSQSGTVGNTIYF,TGCGCCAGCAGCCAATCCGGGACAGTTGGAAACACCATATATTTT
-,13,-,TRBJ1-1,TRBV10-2,CATNPTANTEAFF,TGCGCCACCAATCCGACAGCCAACACTGAAGCTTTCTTT
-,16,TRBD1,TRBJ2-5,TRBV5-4,CASSLVSGTAQETQYF,TGTGCCAGCAGCTTGGTCTCTGGGACAGCCCAAGAGACCCAGTACTTC
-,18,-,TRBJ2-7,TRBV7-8,CASSWAAADPGNTYEQYF,TGTGCCAGCAGCTGGGCGGCAGCCGACCCCGGGAATACCTACGAGCAGTACTTC
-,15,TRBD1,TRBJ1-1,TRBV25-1,CASSFGQGLNTEAFF,TGTGCCAGCAGCTTCGGACAGGGTCTGAACACTGAAGCTTTCTTT
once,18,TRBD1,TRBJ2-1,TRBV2,CASSESAWDSSSYNEQFF,TGTGCCAGCAGTGAATCTGCATGGGACAGTTCCTCCTACAATGAGCAGTTCTTC
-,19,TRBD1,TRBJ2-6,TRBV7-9,CASSAPDRGRSSGANVLTF,TGTGCCAGCAGCGCCCCGGACAGGGGTCGAAGCTCTGGGGCCAACGTCCTGACTTTC
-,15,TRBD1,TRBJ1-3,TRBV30,CAWSRGQFSGNTIYF,TGTGCCTGGAGTAGGGGACAGTTCTCTGGAAACACCATATATTTT